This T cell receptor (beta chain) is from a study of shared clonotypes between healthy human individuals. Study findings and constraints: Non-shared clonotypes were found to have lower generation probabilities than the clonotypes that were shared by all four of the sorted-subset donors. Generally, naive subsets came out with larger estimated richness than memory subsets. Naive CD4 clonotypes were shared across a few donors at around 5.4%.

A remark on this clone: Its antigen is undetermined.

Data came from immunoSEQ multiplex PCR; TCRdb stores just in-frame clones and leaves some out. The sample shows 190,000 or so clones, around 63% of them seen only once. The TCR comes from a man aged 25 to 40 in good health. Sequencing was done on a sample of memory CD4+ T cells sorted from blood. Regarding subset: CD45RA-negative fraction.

In nucleotides, the CDR3 is TGTGCCAGCAGCCTAACGGGACGGACCACAGATACGCAGTATTTT. It translates to CASSLTGRTTDTQYF. The chain recombines TRBV7-2 with TRBJ2-3; D might be TRBD1 or TRBD2, each matching 5 bases. The ends were cut back, 5 bases at V and 2 bases at J, with 14 bases in the middle. Germline V gene lookup returns CDR1 SGHTA and CDR2 FQGNSA. This CDR3 contains 15 residues. The full variable domain, its missing parts supplied by reference TRBV7-2 and TRBJ2-3, is GAGVSQSPSNKVTEKGKDVELRCDPISGHTALYWYRQSLGQGLEFLIYFQGNSAPDKSGLPSDRFSAERTGGSVSTLTIQRTQQEDSAVYLCASSLTGRTTDTQYFGPGTRLTVL.